This TCR beta chain stems from a study of blood T cell repertoires in COVID-19. In the study overall: Material from acute and convalescent COVID-19 was sourced from the United States, Italy and Spain. In each case, the material was cDNA or gDNA derived from T cells, B-cell-depleted T cells, or PBMCs.

TCRdb's table, derived via immunoSEQ multiplex PCR, lists solely in-frame clones and lacks some. Among fewer than 300,000 clones listed, approximately 88% were seen once. Losses at the gene ends were 4 bases for V and 4 bases for J; bases not matched to a gene: 11. The CDR3 extends over 17 amino acids. The germline CDR1 and CDR2 sequences are SGHDN and FVKESK. Participants came from some 26 US areas, aged about 18 to 100 years. This sequence joins TRBV14 and TRBJ1-1; 11 bases are shared with TRBD1. The material sequenced was PBMCs or T cells enriched from blood (not recorded which). This receptor was identified in a middle-aged woman with acute COVID-19. The CDR3: CASSPMTHGTGGTEAFF. In DNA form, the CDR3 reads TGTGCCAGCAGCCCAATGACACACGGGACAGGGGGCACTGAAGCTTTCTTT.